These 24 T cell receptor beta chains came from one sample sequenced in a study of vaccination effects on CD4 cells after COVID-19. TCRdb's copy holds only in-frame clones and misses some; the assay was immunoSEQ multiplex PCR. The sample lists approximately 66,000 clones; less than 85% were seen once. No antigen has been assigned to these receptors. Researchers isolated CD4+ T cells once approximately eleven days of culture had elapsed. Participants received two doses of either the BNT162b2 or mRNA-1273 vaccine. Here the sequenced sample was CD4+ T cells from PBMCs cultured without peptide, taken after COVID-19 vaccination. The origin of the receptors is a human donor who received a COVID-19 vaccine.

This CDR3 is CASSPLLRAETQYF. In nucleotides, the CDR3 is TGTGCCAGCAGCCCCCTTTTGAGGGCGGAGACCCAGTACTTC. The V and J genes are TRBV7-8 and TRBJ2-5, with D maybe TRBD2 (5 bases). The CDR3 runs to 14 residues. The germline V and J ends were trimmed by 5 bases and 5 bases, with 15 bases remaining between them. Looked up from germline, CDR1 is SGHVS and CDR2 is FQNEAQ. Full variable domain (remainder filled in from reference TRBV7-8 and TRBJ2-5): GAGVSQSPRYKVAKRGQDVALRCDPISGHVSLFWYQQALGQGPEFLTYFQNEAQLDKSGLPSDRFFAERPEGSVSTLKIQRTQQEDSAVYLCASSPLLRAETQYFGPGTRLLVL.

V gene TRBV27 combines with J gene TRBJ2-2, with 7 bases identical to TRBD2. Germline loops: CDR1 MNHEY, CDR2 SMNVEV (reference sequence). The trim removed 6 bases at V and 2 bases at J, leaving 6 bases unmatched. The CDR3 covers 15 residues. CDR3 loop: CASRRAGTNTGELFF. The CDR3 nucleotides read TGTGCCAGCAGAAGAGCGGGGACCAACACCGGGGAGCTGTTTTTT.

The V call is TRBV5-6, the J call TRBJ1-3; D uncertain. This CDR3 has 12 amino acids. Germline CDR1 is SGHDT and CDR2 is YYEEEE. Trimming pared 2 bases from V and 0 bases from J, leaving 0 bases between. The CDR3 DNA sequence: TGTGCCAGCAGCTTCTCTGGAAACACCATATATTTT. The encoded protein is CASSFSGNTIYF.

The chain recombines TRBV28 with TRBJ1-6, with D possibly TRBD1 on 5 matching bases. CDR3 length: 14 amino acids. Germline V gene data show CDR1 as MDHEN and CDR2 as SYDVKM. V was trimmed by 4 bases and J by 9 bases, leaving 13 bases between them. The CDR3 spells CASSSLRATSPLHF. CDR3 DNA sequence: TGTGCCAGCAGTTCACTCAGGGCGACTTCACCCCTCCACTTT.

This sequence joins TRBV19 and TRBJ1-4, with 11 bases aligning to TRBD1. With 6 bases clipped from V and 5 bases from J, the junction kept 14 bases outside the gene matches. CDR1 LNHDA and CDR2 SQIVND come from the germline V gene (reference sequence). The CDR3 is made up of 18 amino acids. This CDR3 reads CASSRLGGQGGLNEKLFF. CDR3 nucleotide sequence: TGTGCCAGTAGCCGACTCGGGGGACAGGGGGGACTAAATGAAAAACTGTTTTTT.

The chain has TRBV27 and TRBJ2-5, with D uncertain. V lost 1 base and J 0 bases, leaving 6 bases between the germline ends. This CDR3 has 14 amino acids. Germline V gene lookup returns CDR1 MNHEY and CDR2 SMNVEV (reference sequence). CDR3 bases: TGTGCCAGCAGTTTATACGCTAACCAAGAGACCCAGTACTTC. Protein product: CASSLYANQETQYF.

This sequence joins TRBV7-3 and TRBJ1-2; 7 bases match TRBD1. The germline V gene has CDR1 SGHTA and CDR2 FQGTGA. The CDR3 runs 14 residues. V was pared by 4 bases and J by 6 bases, with 8 bases of the junction left unmatched. In nucleotides, the CDR3 is TGTGCCAGCAGCTCCGACAGGGCAGGAAATGGCTACACCTTC. It specifies CASSSDRAGNGYTF. Drawing the rest from reference TRBV7-3 and TRBJ1-2, the complete variable domain is GAGVSQTPSNKVTEKGKYVELRCDPISGHTALYWYRQSLGQGPEFLIYFQGTGAADDSGLPNDRFFAVRPEGSVSTLKIQRTERGDSAVYLCASSSDRAGNGYTFGSGTRLTVV.

This clone was seen just once. J is TRBJ2-5 and V is TRBV5-4; 9 bases are a match to TRBD2. The germline CDR1 and CDR2 sequences are SGHNT and YYREEE (reference sequence). The length of the CDR3 is 16 residues. The V segment lost 3 bases and the J segment 2 bases; nucleotides outside the gene matches: 8. In nucleotides, the CDR3 is TGTGCCAGCAGCTCCGACGTTCTAGCGGGGCAAGAGACCCAGTACTTC. Amino acid sequence: CASSSDVLAGQETQYF.

The CDR3 DNA sequence: TGTGCCAGCAGTTACGTCCCGACCCGGCCGAGAGATGAAAAACTGTTTTTT. It specifies CASSYVPTRPRDEKLFF. The chain uses TRBV6-2 or TRBV6-3 and TRBJ1-4; no definite D call. The CDR3 spans 17 residues. V was pared by 2 bases and J by 6 bases, with 19 bases between. Germline values: CDR1 MNHEY, CDR2 SVGEGT.

V is TRBV7-3 and J is TRBJ1-2, with no clear D. Trimming left V 4 bases short and J 9 bases short, with 9 bases between. The CDR3 is made up of 11 amino acids. Per germline, CDR1 SGHTA and CDR2 FQGTGA. The CDR3 sequence: CASSYPGSYTF. CDR3 nucleotide sequence: TGTGCCAGCAGCTACCCCGGGAGCTACACCTTC.

The genes are TRBV19 and TRBJ1-2, with TRBD1 identical over 10 bases. The CDR3 length is 16 residues. CDR1 and CDR2 from the germline V gene are LNHDA and SQIVND (reference sequence). Germline trimming cut 5 bases from V and 6 bases from J; bases unmatched to any gene: 12. CDR3 coding DNA: TGTGCCAGTAGTGGATACCCCGGGGACAGGGGCCATGGCTACACCTTC. This codes for CASSGYPGDRGHGYTF.

This clone was seen just once. The V and J genes are TRBV5-6 and TRBJ2-7, with 7 bases aligning to TRBD2. The trim removed 4 bases at V and 2 bases at J, leaving 9 bases unmatched. CDR1 is SGHDT and CDR2 is YYEEEE in the germline V gene. CDR3 length equals 15 residues. CDR3 DNA sequence: TGTGCCAGCAGCCCATCTCGAGCGGGGACCTACGAGCAGTACGTC. Residues: CASSPSRAGTYEQYV.

The chain is built from TRBV6-5 and TRBJ2-5; D perhaps matches TRBD2 (6 bases). The germline gives CDR1 MNHEY, CDR2 SVGAGI. The CDR3 totals 14 residues. The V end lost 2 bases, the J end lost 5 bases, and 12 bases lay between the germline ends. CDR3 DNA sequence: TGTGCCAGCAGTTACGGGGCGGGGATGGAGACCCAGTACTTC. It translates to CASSYGAGMETQYF.

This rearrangement joins TRBV15 to TRBJ2-7; 7 bases agree with TRBD1. The length of the CDR3 is 17 residues. J was trimmed by 3 bases and V by 0 bases; bases with no gene match: 11. Germline V gene sequence: CDR1 LNHNV, CDR2 YYDKDF (reference sequence). The CDR3: CATSREGPGQINYEQYV. Written as DNA, the CDR3 is TGTGCCACCAGCAGAGAGGGGCCGGGACAGATAAACTACGAGCAGTACGTC.

The chain couples TRBV7-8 to TRBJ1-2; D is possibly TRBD1 (6 bases). V lost 4 bases to trimming and J lost 8 bases, with 17 bases between them. The CDR3 covers 14 residues. The germline V gene has CDR1 SGHVS and CDR2 FQNEAQ. For the CDR3, the DNA is TGTGCCAGCAGCTCCCCCCCGGGGGCGCGGGGCTACACCTTC. This translates into CASSSPPGARGYTF. Based on the CDR3 plus reference TRBV7-8 and TRBJ1-2, the full variable domain is GAGVSQSPRYKVAKRGQDVALRCDPISGHVSLFWYQQALGQGPEFLTYFQNEAQLDKSGLPSDRFFAERPEGSVSTLKIQRTQQEDSAVYLCASSSPPGARGYTFGSGTRLTVV.

The chain uses TRBV6-5 and TRBJ2-2, with 9 bases matching TRBD1. CDR3 length: 14 residues. Germline assignment: CDR1 MNHEY and CDR2 SVGAGI. Trimming cost V 7 bases and J 5 bases; bases outside gene matches: 5. CDR3 nucleotide sequence: TGTGCCAGCACGCCGGGACAGGGAACCGGGGAGCTGTTTTTT. Translating gives CASTPGQGTGELFF.

The chain employs TRBV6-2 or TRBV6-3 and TRBJ2-2; tentatively, D is TRBD1 (5 bases). Trimming left V 5 bases short and J 7 bases short, with 11 bases between. This CDR3 region has 13 residues. Germline CDR1 MNHEY, CDR2 SVGEGT. This CDR3 is CASSPQGYGELFF. Written as DNA, the CDR3 is TGTGCCAGCAGTCCCCAGGGATACGGGGAGCTGTTTTTT.

This clone occurred once. The J gene is TRBJ2-5, the V gene TRBV5-1, with a tentative D call TRBD2 (5 bases). Germline-derived CDR1 and CDR2 are SGHRS and YFSETQ. This CDR3 comprises 14 residues. V shed 2 bases and J shed 3 bases, with 11 bases lying between them. Here the CDR3 DNA reads TGCGCCAGCAGCTTAACGAGGGTTGAAGAGACCCAGTACTTC. Amino acid sequence: CASSLTRVEETQYF.

The V gene is TRBV7-8, the J gene TRBJ2-5; TRBD2 agrees at 8 bases. V lost 5 bases to trimming and J lost 0 bases; unmatched junction nucleotides: 17. Germline CDR1 and CDR2: SGHVS and FQNEAQ. This CDR3 contains 19 residues. The CDR3 DNA is TGTGCCAGCAGCGTCCACAGGGACGCGGGGGGACCGTACCAAGAGACCCAGTACTTC. Its protein product is CASSVHRDAGGPYQETQYF.

The chain links TRBV7-2 to TRBJ2-3, with a possible D match to TRBD2 (7 bases). This CDR3 spans 15 amino acids. CDR1 SGHTA and CDR2 FQGNSA come from the germline V gene. With 5 bases removed from V and 2 bases from J, the gap between germline ends came to 14 bases. In DNA, the CDR3 is TGTGCCAGCAGCCCCGCGGGGGCCTCCACAGATACGCAGTATTTT. Residues: CASSPAGASTDTQYF. Combining the CDR3 with reference TRBV7-2 and TRBJ2-3 gives the whole variable domain GAGVSQSPSNKVTEKGKDVELRCDPISGHTALYWYRQSLGQGLEFLIYFQGNSAPDKSGLPSDRFSAERTGGSVSTLTIQRTQQEDSAVYLCASSPAGASTDTQYFGPGTRLTVL.

The count of this clone is one. The genes are TRBV29-1 and TRBJ2-5; TRBD1 agrees at 7 bases. There are 15 residues in the CDR3. In germline, CDR1 is SQVTM, CDR2 ANQGSEA. With 2 bases clipped from V and 5 bases from J, the junction kept 11 bases outside the gene matches. The CDR3 protein is CSVETPIGGAETQYF. The CDR3 nucleotides are TGCAGCGTTGAAACACCGATAGGGGGCGCGGAGACCCAGTACTTC. Based on the CDR3 plus reference TRBV29-1 and TRBJ2-5, the full variable domain is SAVISQKPSRDICQRGTSLTIQCQVDSQVTMMFWYRQQPGQSLTLIATANQGSEATYESGFVIDKFPISRPNLTFSTLTVSNMSPEDSSIYLCSVETPIGGAETQYFGPGTRLLVL.

CDR3 in DNA: TGTGCCAGCAGGCGAGGCCCGGCCGGTGAGCAGTACGTC. Translation: CASRRGPAGEQYV. The V gene is TRBV27, the J gene TRBJ2-7; no clear D. Germline V gives CDR1 MNHEY, CDR2 SMNVEV (reference sequence). This CDR3 contains 13 residues. Trimming shortened V by 6 bases and J by 7 bases, and 16 bases separated the two germline ends.

This clone has only one observation. V gene TRBV5-1 combines with J gene TRBJ1-2; 8 nucleotides match TRBD1. Unmatched junction bases numbered 15, after V lost 4 bases and J lost 4 bases. The CDR3 has 17 amino acids. Germline V gives CDR1 SGHRS, CDR2 YFSETQ. CDR3 in DNA: TGCGCCAGCAGCCTGACGACAGGGAGGACAGGGAGCTATGGCTACACCTTC. It encodes CASSLTTGRTGSYGYTF.

This CDR3 is CASSLRQGAMMNTEAFF. The CDR3 coding sequence is TGCGCCAGCAGCTTGAGACAGGGGGCAATGATGAACACTGAAGCTTTCTTT. The chain combines TRBV5-1 with TRBJ1-1; 10 nucleotides agree with TRBD1. Germline CDR1 and CDR2: SGHRS and YFSETQ. The length of the CDR3 is 17 residues. V shed 1 base and J 0 bases; nucleotides not matched to a gene: 6.